This T cell receptor (beta chain) emerged from a study of blood T cell repertoires in COVID-19. Across the whole study: PBMCs, B-cell-depleted T cells, or T cells were the source of the cDNA or gDNA that made up the material.

Cohort allocation depended upon clinical history that participants reported. The CDR3 has 15 amino acids. V gave up 3 bases and J gave up 0 bases, with 9 bases separating them. Per the germline V gene, CDR1 is SGHTA and CDR2 is FQGTGA. Assay used: immunoSEQ multiplex PCR; TCRdb lists only in-frame clones, some missing. This table has 200,000 to 300,000 clones, 80% to 90% appearing once. This clone has just one count. The chain couples TRBV7-3 to TRBJ2-1, with a tentative D call TRBD2 (6 bases). Source material: PBMCs or T cells enriched from blood (not recorded which). The sequence derives from a woman between 40 and 50 years old who had been exposed to COVID-19. The CDR3 spells CASSFSGSSYNEQFF. The CDR3, as DNA: TGTGCCAGCAGCTTTAGCGGCAGCTCCTACAATGAGCAGTTCTTC.